Below are 28 T cell receptor beta chains sequenced from a single sample in a study of T cell repertoires in cytomegalovirus infection. Each CDR3 protein is one row after TCRdb ran MiXCR on the reads. The data show around 310,000 distinct CDR3 sequences, with about a sixth seen just once and approximately 12% held by the top ten. The sequencing input was PBMCs. The receptor set was obtained from a human donor in good health (CMV status not recorded). Some clones in this sample may be carry-over from other donors' samples.

This chain uses TRBV28 with TRBJ2-4; D may be TRBD2 (5 bases). V was cut by 2 bases and J by 9 bases, with 17 bases left in between. This CDR3 contains 15 residues. Looked up from germline, CDR1 is MDHEN and CDR2 is SYDVKM. The CDR3 nucleotides are TGTGCCAGCAGTTTACAGTCCCCTAGCTGGGGCATTCAGTACTTC. Translated: CASSLQSPSWGIQYF.

In its sample, this clonotype was seen a few times. This sequence joins TRBV9 and TRBJ2-1; tentatively, D is TRBD1 or TRBD2 (6 bases each). Germline V gene sequence: CDR1 SGDLS, CDR2 YYNGEE. This CDR3 contains 16 residues. V was cut by 3 bases and J by 0 bases, with 13 bases left in between. CDR3 protein: CASSAPRGHSYNEQFF. In nucleotides, the CDR3 is TGTGCCAGCAGCGCACCTCGGGGGCACTCCTACAATGAGCAGTTCTTC.

The J gene is TRBJ2-1, the V gene TRBV5-5; TRBD2 agrees at 10 bases. The V gene's germline CDR1 is SGHKS and CDR2 YYEKEE (reference sequence). With V trimmed by 2 bases and J by 7 bases, 9 bases remained unmatched. CDR3 length: 16 residues. The CDR3 bases are TGTGCCAGCAGCTTCGTAGCGGGGGGTGCGTTGAATGAGCAGTTCTTC. As protein: CASSFVAGGALNEQFF.

In its sample, this clonotype was seen a few times. This chain uses TRBV12-3 or TRBV12-4 with TRBJ1-5; D gene ambiguous. The CDR3 sequence is 15 residues long. V was clipped by 1 base and J by 2 bases, with 9 bases between them. The DNA for the CDR3 is TGTGCCAGCAGTTTAGGGCCTACGGGCAATCAGCCCCAGCATTTT. Residues: CASSLGPTGNQPQHF.

For the CDR3, the DNA is TGTGCCAGCCGGTCGGGACTCACAGATACGCAGTATTTT. This sequence encodes CASRSGLTDTQYF. The chain links TRBV7-9 to TRBJ2-3; D possibly corresponds to TRBD2 (6 bases). The germline V gene has CDR1 SEHNR and CDR2 FQNEAQ (reference sequence). V gave up 8 bases and J gave up 2 bases, with 11 bases separating them. The CDR3 loop spans 13 amino acids.

In its sample, this clonotype was seen many times. The gene calls are TRBV28 and TRBJ2-1, with D perhaps TRBD1 or TRBD2 (5 bases each). Trimming pared 7 bases from V and 7 bases from J, leaving 14 bases between. In germline, CDR1 is MDHEN, CDR2 SYDVKM. The CDR3 loop spans 13 amino acids. This chain's CDR3 is CASTLGTVNEQFF. CDR3 DNA sequence: TGTGCCAGCACCCTAGGGACGGTGAATGAGCAGTTCTTC.

This clonotype was seen a handful of times. Here the CDR3 DNA reads TGTGCCAGCAGCCCGCGCCCCTTAGGAGGCTACACCTTC. This gives the protein CASSPRPLGGYTF. The chain recombines TRBV5-6 with TRBJ1-2; D is undetermined. This CDR3 spans 13 amino acids. V lost 4 bases to trimming and J lost 8 bases, with 15 bases between them. Germline CDR1 and CDR2: SGHDT and YYEEEE.

J is TRBJ1-1 and V is TRBV5-6, with D tentatively TRBD1 (5 bases). The CDR3 is made up of 16 amino acids. Deletions cut 4 bases from V and 1 base from J, with 17 bases between. The V gene's germline CDR1 is SGHDT and CDR2 YYEEEE. CDR3 protein: CASSRRGEQWNTEAFF. CDR3 bases: TGTGCCAGCAGCCGAAGGGGCGAACAGTGGAACACTGAAGCTTTCTTT.

This clonotype was seen at least ten times. The chain joins TRBV7-2 to TRBJ2-7; D unclear. V dropped 7 bases and J dropped 6 bases, with 16 bases sitting between them. The CDR3 consists of 13 residues. Germline V lookup: CDR1 SGHTA, CDR2 FQGNSA. The CDR3 coding sequence is TGTGCCAGCACCCCCCGAACCGGTCCCGAGCAGTACTTC. Protein sequence: CASTPRTGPEQYF.

Ten or more counts support this clonotype. The chain couples TRBV7-2 to TRBJ2-4, with a tentative D call TRBD1 (6 bases). The CDR3 totals 15 residues. Trimming cost V 5 bases and J 3 bases, with 14 bases left between them. Germline CDR1 is SGHTA and CDR2 is FQGNSA. The chain's CDR3 is CASSKSTGHKNIQYF. The CDR3 bases are TGTGCCAGCAGCAAAAGTACGGGACACAAAAACATTCAGTACTTC.

This clonotype was observed a few times. The V call is TRBV19, the J call TRBJ1-5; possible D gene TRBD1, 5 bases. The V end lost 3 bases, the J end lost 9 bases, and 15 bases lay between the germline ends. The CDR3 sequence is 14 residues long. Germline V gene lookup returns CDR1 LNHDA and CDR2 SQIVND (reference sequence). CDR3 nucleotide sequence: TGTGCCAGTAGTATTGGGACCGAAGCAAGGCCCCAGCATTTT. This translates into CASSIGTEARPQHF.

This clonotype was counted at least ten times. The chain carries TRBV7-2 and TRBJ2-7; no clear D. Germline-derived CDR1 and CDR2 are SGHTA and FQGNSA. The length of the CDR3 is 13 residues. V was cut by 2 bases and J by 2 bases, with 7 bases left in between. CDR3 in amino acids: CASSLPSTYEQYF. For the CDR3, the DNA is TGTGCCAGCAGCTTACCTTCGACCTACGAGCAGTACTTC.

The chain combines TRBV12-3 or TRBV12-4 with TRBJ2-2, with 9 bases that match TRBD2. The CDR3 runs 18 residues. V shed 5 bases, J shed 8 bases, and the junction held 18 bases outside the gene matches. CDR3 protein: CASSDPLGGGGYRGELFF. The DNA for the CDR3 is TGTGCCAGCAGTGACCCCTTGGGCGGGGGGGGATATAGGGGGGAGCTGTTTTTT.

With regard to this clonotype: A much larger clonotype is one base distant, so this may be a read error. This rearrangement joins TRBV7-8 to TRBJ2-3; D possibly corresponds to TRBD2 (6 bases). The germline V gene encodes CDR1 SGHVS and CDR2 FQNEAQ. There are 16 residues in the CDR3. The germline V and J ends were trimmed by 5 bases and 5 bases, with 20 bases remaining between them. In DNA form, the CDR3 reads TGTGCCAGCAGCATGGGAATAGCGGCGGCTCAAGATACGCAGTATTTT. The encoded protein is CASSMGIAAAQDTQYF.

This sequence joins TRBV5-1 and TRBJ2-1, with 9 bases identical to TRBD1. CDR3 length: 16 residues. Germline-derived CDR1 and CDR2 are SGHRS and YFSETQ. Trimming took 0 bases from V and 6 from J; bases not matched to a gene: 7. The CDR3 here is CASSLDPGQGFNEQFF. CDR3 in DNA: TGCGCCAGCAGCTTGGATCCGGGACAGGGATTCAATGAGCAGTTCTTC.

The rearrangement uses TRBV28 and TRBJ1-1; tentative D call: TRBD1 (5 bases). This CDR3 spans 14 amino acids. V was cut by 3 bases and J by 0 bases, with 8 bases left in between. The germline V gene encodes CDR1 MDHEN and CDR2 SYDVKM. The CDR3 protein is CASSFGTVNTEAFF. CDR3 DNA sequence: TGTGCCAGCAGTTTCGGGACGGTGAACACTGAAGCTTTCTTT.

V and J are TRBV24-1 and TRBJ2-1; a possible D gene is TRBD2 (6 bases). Germline CDR1 and CDR2: KGHDR and SFDVKD. Trimming took 1 base from V and 1 from J, leaving 10 bases between them. CDR3 size: 16 residues. The CDR3: CATSDFSGDSYNEQFF. CDR3 in DNA: TGTGCCACCAGTGATTTTTCGGGGGATTCCTACAATGAGCAGTTCTTC.

CDR3 residues: CASGGPPSYEQYF. CDR3 nucleotide sequence: TGTGCCAGCGGAGGACCGCCATCCTACGAGCAGTACTTC. V is TRBV7-3 and J is TRBJ2-7, with D tentatively TRBD2 (5 bases). This CDR3 is 13 amino acids long. In germline, CDR1 is SGHTA, CDR2 FQGTGA. Trimming pared 8 bases from V and 1 base from J, leaving 12 bases between.

In its sample, this clonotype was seen many times. This chain connects TRBV7-9 to TRBJ2-5; D possibly corresponds to TRBD1 (6 bases). Germline V gives CDR1 SEHNR, CDR2 FQNEAQ (reference sequence). The CDR3 has 14 residues. V was clipped by 6 bases and J by 2 bases, with 13 bases between them. CDR3 coding DNA: TGTGCCAGCAGAACGACAGGCCAACAAGAGACCCAGTACTTC. Its protein product is CASRTTGQQETQYF.

This clonotype was detected a few times. The chain couples TRBV9 to TRBJ2-5; TRBD2 aligns across 7 bases. CDR3 length: 15 residues. Germline V gene sequence: CDR1 SGDLS, CDR2 YYNGEE. V shed 5 bases, J shed 5 bases, and the junction held 12 bases outside the gene matches. CDR3 sequence reads: CASSQNSGGEETQYF. In nucleotides, the CDR3 is TGTGCCAGCAGTCAGAATTCGGGAGGCGAGGAGACCCAGTACTTC.

This clonotype showed up many times. V and J are TRBV5-1 and TRBJ2-1; 9 bases map to TRBD2. V shed 4 bases, J shed 5 bases, and the junction held 10 bases outside the gene matches. Germline assignment: CDR1 SGHRS and CDR2 YFSETQ. The CDR3 extends over 16 amino acids. CDR3 residues: CASSLRLAGKNNEQFF. As DNA, the CDR3 is TGCGCCAGCAGCCTCCGTCTAGCGGGGAAAAACAATGAGCAGTTCTTC.

This clonotype was seen ten or more times. The chain has TRBV6-1 and TRBJ1-6; the D is unclear. CDR1 and CDR2 from the germline V gene are MNHNS and SASEGT. This CDR3 comprises 13 residues. Trimming cost V 1 base and J 9 bases, with 7 bases left between them. The CDR3 DNA follows: TGTGCCAGCAGTGAAGAGGGTTTTTCACCCCTCCACTTT. The encoded protein is CASSEEGFSPLHF.

The chain links TRBV7-6 to TRBJ1-1, with D possibly matching TRBD1 (6 bases). This CDR3 spans 16 amino acids. V gave up 3 bases and J gave up 0 bases, with 14 bases separating them. Germline loops: CDR1 SGHVS, CDR2 FNYEAQ. The CDR3 DNA follows: TGTGCCAGCAGCTTCTCGACAGGCCCTATGAACACTGAAGCTTTCTTT. Its translation is CASSFSTGPMNTEAFF.

This chain connects TRBV27 to TRBJ1-6; D perhaps matches TRBD1 (5 bases). With 1 base removed from V and 7 bases from J, the gap between germline ends came to 14 bases. Germline loops: CDR1 MNHEY, CDR2 SMNVEV (reference sequence). This CDR3 contains 16 residues. In DNA, the CDR3 is TGTGCCAGCAGTTTATATGGACATCAGATGAATTCACCCCTCCACTTT. Translated: CASSLYGHQMNSPLHF.

This rearrangement joins TRBV5-1 to TRBJ2-7; TRBD1 agrees at 10 bases. CDR3 length: 14 amino acids. Germline-derived CDR1 and CDR2 are SGHRS and YFSETQ. V shed 3 bases and J 6 bases; nucleotides not matched to a gene: 6. The CDR3 loop is CASSSDRDRGEQYF. The DNA for the CDR3 is TGCGCCAGCAGCTCGGACCGGGACAGGGGCGAGCAGTACTTC.

The chain carries TRBV5-1 and TRBJ2-7; TRBD2 aligns across 12 bases. Germline V gene sequence: CDR1 SGHRS, CDR2 YFSETQ. This CDR3 has 18 residues. After removal of 4 bases from V and 7 bases from J, the junction contained 18 bases not matched to a gene. CDR3 DNA: TGCGCCAGCAGCCGGGGGACTAGCGGGCGGTCCTACACGCGGGAGCAGTACTTC. Translated: CASSRGTSGRSYTREQYF.

V gene TRBV5-1 combines with J gene TRBJ2-6; 14 bases line up with TRBD2. Trimming cost V 3 bases and J 0 bases; bases outside gene matches: 2. Germline values: CDR1 SGHRS, CDR2 YFSETQ. The CDR3 runs 18 residues. CDR3 coding DNA: TGCGCCAGCAGCTCGACTAGCGGGGGGGCCTCTGGGGCCAACGTCCTGACTTTC. It translates to CASSSTSGGASGANVLTF.

The chain recombines TRBV9 with TRBJ1-2, with D possibly TRBD1 on 6 matching bases. V was shortened by 0 bases and J by 2 bases, with 11 bases between the two germline ends. CDR1 and CDR2 (germline): SGDLS, YYNGEE. CDR3 length: 15 amino acids. The CDR3 loop is CASSVGTVENYGYTF. The CDR3 DNA reads as TGTGCCAGCAGCGTAGGGACAGTTGAAAACTATGGCTACACCTTC. The full variable domain, in which reference TRBV9 and TRBJ1-2 provide the parts outside the CDR3, is DSGVTQTPKHLITATGQRVTLRCSPRSGDLSVYWYQQSLDQGLQFLIQYYNGEERAKGNILERFSAQQFPDLHSELNLSSLELGDSALYFCASSVGTVENYGYTFGSGTRLTVV.